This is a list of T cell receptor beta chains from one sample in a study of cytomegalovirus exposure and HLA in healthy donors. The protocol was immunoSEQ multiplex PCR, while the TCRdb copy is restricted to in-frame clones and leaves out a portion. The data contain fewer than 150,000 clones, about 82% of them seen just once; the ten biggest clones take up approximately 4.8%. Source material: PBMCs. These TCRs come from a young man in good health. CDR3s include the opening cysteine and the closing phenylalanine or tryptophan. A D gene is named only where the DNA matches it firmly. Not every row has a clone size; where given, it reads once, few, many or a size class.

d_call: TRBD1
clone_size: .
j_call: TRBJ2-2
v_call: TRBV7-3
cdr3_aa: CASSFGGQGSTGELFF
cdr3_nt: TGTGCCAGCAGCTTTGGCGGACAGGGGTCAACCGGGGAGCTGTTTTTT

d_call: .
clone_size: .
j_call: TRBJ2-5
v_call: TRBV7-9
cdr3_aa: CASSVLVYETQYF
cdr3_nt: TGTGCCAGCAGCGTCCTAGTTTATGAGACCCAGTACTTC

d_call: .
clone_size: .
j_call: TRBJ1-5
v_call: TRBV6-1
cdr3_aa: CASSEVISNQPQHF
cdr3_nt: TGTGCCAGCAGTGAAGTCATTAGCAATCAGCCCCAGCATTTT

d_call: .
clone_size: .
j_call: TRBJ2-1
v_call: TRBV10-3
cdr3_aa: CAISESEYNEQFF
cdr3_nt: TGTGCCATCAGTGAGTCGGAGTACAATGAGCAGTTCTTC

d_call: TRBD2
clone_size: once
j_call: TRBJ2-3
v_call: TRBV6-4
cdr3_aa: CASSASGSTDTQYF
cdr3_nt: TGTGCCAGCAGCGCTAGCGGGAGCACAGATACGCAGTATTTT

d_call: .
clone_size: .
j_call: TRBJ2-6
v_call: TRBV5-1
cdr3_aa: CASSSDSPGISGANVLTF
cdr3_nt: TGCGCCAGCAGCTCGGACAGCCCGGGCATCTCTGGGGCCAACGTCCTGACTTTC

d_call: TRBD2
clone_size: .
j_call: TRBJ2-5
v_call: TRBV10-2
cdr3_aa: CASSPRDSGRAETQYF
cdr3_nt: TGCGCCAGCAGTCCCCGGGATAGCGGGAGGGCAGAGACCCAGTACTTC

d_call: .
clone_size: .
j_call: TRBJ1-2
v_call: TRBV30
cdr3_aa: CAWSGPDTPNYGYTF
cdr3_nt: TGTGCCTGGAGTGGTCCGGACACCCCGAACTATGGCTACACCTTC

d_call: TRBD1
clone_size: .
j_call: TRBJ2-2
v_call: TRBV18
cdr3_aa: CASSSGGRRNTGELFF
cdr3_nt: TGTGCCAGCTCATCAGGGGGACGGCGCAACACCGGGGAGCTGTTTTTT

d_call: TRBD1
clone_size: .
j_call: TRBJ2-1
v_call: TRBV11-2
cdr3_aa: CAGQAGTGVQNEQFF
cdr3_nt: TGTGCCGGCCAGGCCGGGACAGGGGTTCAGAATGAGCAGTTCTTC

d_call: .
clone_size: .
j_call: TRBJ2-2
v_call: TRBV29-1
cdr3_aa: CSVRGSSISTGELFF
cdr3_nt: TGCAGCGTGCGGGGTTCTAGCATATCGACCGGGGAGCTGTTTTTT

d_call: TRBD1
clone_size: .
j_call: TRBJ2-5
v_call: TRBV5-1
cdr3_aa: CASSLRDRGRGETQYF
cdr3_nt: TGCGCCAGCAGCCTCCGGGACAGGGGAAGGGGGGAGACCCAGTACTTC

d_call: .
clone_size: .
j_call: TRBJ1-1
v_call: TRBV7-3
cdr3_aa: CASSFYNSRGGTEAFF
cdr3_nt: TGTGCCAGCAGCTTTTACAACTCAAGGGGGGGGACTGAAGCTTTCTTT

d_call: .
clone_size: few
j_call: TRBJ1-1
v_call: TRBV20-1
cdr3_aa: CSASAVLAFF
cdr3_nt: TGCAGTGCTTCTGCGGTTTTGGCTTTCTTT

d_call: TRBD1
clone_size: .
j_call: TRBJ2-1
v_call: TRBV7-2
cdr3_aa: CASSLGTGGSEQFF
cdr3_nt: TGTGCCAGCAGCTTAGGGACAGGGGGCAGTGAGCAGTTCTTC

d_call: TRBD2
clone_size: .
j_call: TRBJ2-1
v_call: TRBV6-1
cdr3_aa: CASRAGVLSYNEQFF
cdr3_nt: TGTGCCAGCAGAGCGGGGGTCCTCTCCTACAATGAGCAGTTCTTC

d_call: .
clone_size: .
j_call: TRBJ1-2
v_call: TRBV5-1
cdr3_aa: CASSLEAGDNYGYTF
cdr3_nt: TGCGCCAGCAGCTTGGAAGCAGGGGATAACTATGGCTACACCTTC

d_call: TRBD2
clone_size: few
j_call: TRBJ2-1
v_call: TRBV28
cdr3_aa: CASSGLSGTSYNEQFF
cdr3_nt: TGTGCCAGCAGTGGATTGAGCGGGACTTCCTACAATGAGCAGTTCTTC

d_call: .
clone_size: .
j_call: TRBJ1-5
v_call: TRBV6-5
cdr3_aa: CASKRGPNQPQHF
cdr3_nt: TGTGCCAGCAAGCGAGGGCCCAATCAGCCCCAGCATTTT

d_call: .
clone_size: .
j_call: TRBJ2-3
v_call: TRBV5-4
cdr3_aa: CASSLGPGVGTDTQYF
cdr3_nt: TGTGCCAGCAGCTTGGGACCGGGGGTCGGCACAGATACGCAGTATTTT

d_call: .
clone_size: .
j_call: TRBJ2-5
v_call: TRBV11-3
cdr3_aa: CASSLGGQWGETQYF
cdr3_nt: TGTGCCAGCAGCTTAGGCGGACAGTGGGGTGAGACCCAGTACTTC

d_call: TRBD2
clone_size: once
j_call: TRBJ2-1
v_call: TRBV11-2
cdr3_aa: CASSYGSGRYNEQFF
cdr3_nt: TGTGCCAGCAGCTACGGTAGCGGGAGGTACAATGAGCAGTTCTTC

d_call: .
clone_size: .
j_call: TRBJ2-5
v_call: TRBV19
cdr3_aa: CASSISGETQYF
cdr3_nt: TGTGCCAGTAGTATCTCTGGCGAGACCCAGTACTTC

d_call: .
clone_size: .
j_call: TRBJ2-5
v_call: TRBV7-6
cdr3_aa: CASSSLGTPPETQYF
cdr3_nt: TGTGCCAGCAGCTCCCTTGGGACTCCGCCGGAGACCCAGTACTTC

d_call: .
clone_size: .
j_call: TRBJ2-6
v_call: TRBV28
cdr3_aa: CASHGGAGANVLTF
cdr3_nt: TGTGCCAGCCATGGGGGGGCAGGGGCCAACGTCCTGACTTTC

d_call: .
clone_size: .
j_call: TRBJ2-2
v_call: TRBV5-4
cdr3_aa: CASSLEASRGGGELFF
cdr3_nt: TGTGCCAGCAGCTTGGAGGCTAGCCGGGGTGGCGGGGAGCTGTTTTTT

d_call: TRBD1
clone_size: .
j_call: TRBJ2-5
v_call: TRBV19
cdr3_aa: CASSRRQGGETQYF
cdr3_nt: TGTGCCAGTAGCCGCCGACAGGGGGGAGAGACCCAGTACTTC

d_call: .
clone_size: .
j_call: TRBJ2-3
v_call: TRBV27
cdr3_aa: CASSYTLGQSDTQYF
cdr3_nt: TGTGCCAGCAGTTACACCCTCGGACAGTCAGATACGCAGTATTTT

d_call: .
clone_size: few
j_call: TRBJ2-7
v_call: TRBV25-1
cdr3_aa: CASSEFTYEQYF
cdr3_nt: TGTGCCAGCAGTGAATTCACCTACGAGCAGTACTTC

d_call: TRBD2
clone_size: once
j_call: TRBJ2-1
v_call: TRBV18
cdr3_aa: CASSPTTGGRYNEQFF
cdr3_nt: TGTGCCAGCTCACCTACCACGGGAGGACGATACAATGAGCAGTTCTTC

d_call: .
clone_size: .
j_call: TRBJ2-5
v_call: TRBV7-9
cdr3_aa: CASSAQHNAGTSEGTQYF
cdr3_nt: TGTGCCAGCAGCGCACAACATAACGCCGGGACAAGTGAGGGGACCCAGTACTTC

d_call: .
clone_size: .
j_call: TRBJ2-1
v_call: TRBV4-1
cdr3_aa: CASSQELALSYNEQFF
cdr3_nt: TGCGCCAGCAGCCAAGAGCTAGCGCTATCCTACAATGAGCAGTTCTTC

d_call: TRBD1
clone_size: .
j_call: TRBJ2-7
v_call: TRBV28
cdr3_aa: CASSWTGRKQYF
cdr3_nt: TGTGCCAGCAGCTGGACAGGGCGGAAGCAGTACTTC

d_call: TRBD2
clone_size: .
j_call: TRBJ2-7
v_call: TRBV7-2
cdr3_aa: CASSASGAVPEQYF
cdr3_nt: TGTGCCAGCAGCGCGAGCGGGGCCGTCCCCGAGCAGTACTTC

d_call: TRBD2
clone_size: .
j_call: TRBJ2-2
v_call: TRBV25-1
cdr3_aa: CASSGLAGGRTGELFF
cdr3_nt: TGTGCCAGCAGTGGGTTAGCGGGAGGTCGGACCGGGGAGCTGTTTTTT

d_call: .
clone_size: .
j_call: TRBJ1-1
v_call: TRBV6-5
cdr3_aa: CANSYSIGSTLTEAFF
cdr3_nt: TGTGCCAACAGTTACTCGATAGGTAGCACCCTAACTGAAGCTTTCTTT

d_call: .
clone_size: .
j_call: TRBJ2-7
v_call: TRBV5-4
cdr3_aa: CASSLGGSAYEQYF
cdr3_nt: TGTGCCAGCAGCTTGGGCGGCAGCGCTTACGAGCAGTACTTC

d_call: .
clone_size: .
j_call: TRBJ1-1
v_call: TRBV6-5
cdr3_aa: CASSETTAAGAFF
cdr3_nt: TGTGCCAGCAGTGAAACAACAGCGGCTGGAGCTTTCTTT

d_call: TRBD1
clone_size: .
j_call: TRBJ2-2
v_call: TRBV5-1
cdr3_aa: CASSLPPTGITGELFF
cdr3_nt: TGCGCCAGCAGCTTGCCCCCGACAGGGATCACCGGGGAGCTGTTTTTT

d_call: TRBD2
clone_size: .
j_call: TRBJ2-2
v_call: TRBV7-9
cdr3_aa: CASSSRTSGRIVRAGELFF
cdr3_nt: TGTGCCAGCAGCTCTCGGACTAGCGGGAGAATCGTAAGGGCCGGGGAGCTGTTTTTT

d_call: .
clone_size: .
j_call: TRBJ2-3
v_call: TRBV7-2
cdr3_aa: CASSTFTDTQYF
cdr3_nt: TGTGCCAGCAGCACATTCACAGATACGCAGTATTTT

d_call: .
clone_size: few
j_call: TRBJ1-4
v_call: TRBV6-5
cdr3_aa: CASSTRDTEKLFF
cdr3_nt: TGTGCCAGCAGTACCCGGGACACTGAAAAACTGTTTTTT

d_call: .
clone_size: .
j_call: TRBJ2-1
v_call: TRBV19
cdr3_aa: CASSLGGSVTYNEQFF
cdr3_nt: TGTGCCAGTAGCCTCGGGGGTTCGGTGACCTACAATGAGCAGTTCTTC

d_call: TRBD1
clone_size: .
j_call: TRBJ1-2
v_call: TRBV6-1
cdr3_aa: CASSTRTGRVYGYTF
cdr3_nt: TGTGCCAGCAGCACCCGGACAGGGCGCGTTTACGGCTACACCTTC

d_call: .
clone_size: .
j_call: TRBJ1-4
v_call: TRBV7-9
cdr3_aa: CASSLVVTNEKLFF
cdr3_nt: TGTGCCAGCAGCTTAGTCGTGACTAATGAAAAACTGTTTTTT

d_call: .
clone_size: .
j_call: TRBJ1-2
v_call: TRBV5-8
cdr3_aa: CASSLQGWGNYGYTF
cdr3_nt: TGTGCCAGCAGCTTGCAGGGTTGGGGAAACTATGGCTACACCTTC

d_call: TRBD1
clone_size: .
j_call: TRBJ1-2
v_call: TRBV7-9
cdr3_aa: CASRLTGVGHYGYTF
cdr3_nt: TGTGCCAGCAGACTAACAGGGGTGGGCCACTATGGCTACACCTTC

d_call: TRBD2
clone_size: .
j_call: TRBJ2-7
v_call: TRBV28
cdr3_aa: CASSTQGGKGEQYF
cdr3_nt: TGTGCCAGCAGCACTCAGGGAGGGAAAGGCGAGCAGTACTTC

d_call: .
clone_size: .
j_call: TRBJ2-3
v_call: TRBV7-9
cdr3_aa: CASSPTALDTQYF
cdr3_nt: TGTGCCAGCAGCCCGACAGCATTGGATACGCAGTATTTT

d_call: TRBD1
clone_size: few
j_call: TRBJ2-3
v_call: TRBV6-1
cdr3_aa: CASMPGQGVYTQYF
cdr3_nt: TGTGCCAGCATGCCGGGACAGGGAGTGTATACGCAGTATTTT

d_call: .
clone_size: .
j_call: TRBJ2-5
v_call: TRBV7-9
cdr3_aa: CSSSLVGEETQYF
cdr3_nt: TGTTCCAGCAGCTTAGTAGGGGAAGAGACCCAGTACTTC

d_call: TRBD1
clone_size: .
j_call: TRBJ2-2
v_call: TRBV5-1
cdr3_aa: CASSVGEWDSTNTGELFF
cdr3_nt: TGCGCCAGCAGCGTGGGGGAATGGGACAGCACGAACACCGGGGAGCTGTTTTTT

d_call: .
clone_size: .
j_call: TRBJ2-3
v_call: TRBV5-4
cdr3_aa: CASSPGTDTQYF
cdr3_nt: TGTGCCAGCAGCCCCGGCACAGATACGCAGTATTTT

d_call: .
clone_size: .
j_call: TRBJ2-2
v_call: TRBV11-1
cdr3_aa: CASSLGLTNTGELFF
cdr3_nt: TGTGCCAGCAGCTTAGGACTAACGAACACCGGGGAGCTGTTTTTT

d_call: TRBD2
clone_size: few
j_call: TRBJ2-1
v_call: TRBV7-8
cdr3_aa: CASSARRTSGTRGDEQFF
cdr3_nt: TGTGCCAGCAGCGCTCGCAGGACTAGCGGTACTAGGGGCGATGAGCAGTTCTTC

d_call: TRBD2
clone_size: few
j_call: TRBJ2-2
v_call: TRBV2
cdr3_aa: CASSLGGSRGELFF
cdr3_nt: TGTGCCAGCAGCCTGGGCGGGAGCAGAGGGGAGCTGTTTTTT

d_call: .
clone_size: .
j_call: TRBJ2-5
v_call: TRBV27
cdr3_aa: CASRSVQETQYF
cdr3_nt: TGTGCCAGCAGATCCGTACAAGAGACCCAGTACTTC